The 23 T cell receptor beta chains presented below share a single source sample, sequenced in a study of blood T cell repertoires in COVID-19. Using immunoSEQ multiplex PCR, the repertoire was profiled, and TCRdb retains in-frame clones only, with some absent. The sample holds 150,000 to 200,000 clones; over 80% are singletons and the top ten take roughly 4.5%. Input material: peripheral blood. These receptors were obtained from a woman between 50 and 59 years old with acute or convalescent COVID-19.

The chain uses TRBV21-1 and TRBJ1-2. TRBV21-1 is noted as a pseudogene. The CDR3 covers 14 residues. The CDR3 region has the DNA TGTGCCAGCAGCAAAGCGGACCCGGGGGAAGGCTACACCTTC. It translates to CASSKADPGEGYTF.

The chain recombines TRBV6-6 with TRBJ1-2, with D unclear. The V end was cut by 4 bases, the J end by 8 bases, with 17 bases between. Germline V gene lookup returns CDR1 MNHNY and CDR2 SVGAGI (reference sequence). The length of the CDR3 is 14 residues. Here the CDR3 DNA reads TGTGCCAGCAGTTTGCTCGGGAGCCCGGGGGGCTACACCTTC. Protein product: CASSLLGSPGGYTF.

The rearrangement uses TRBV11-3 and TRBJ2-1; 14 bases fit TRBD2. Germline trimming cut 0 bases from V and 1 base from J; bases unmatched to any gene: 8. The CDR3 has 20 residues. Germline lookup yields CDR1 SGHNT and CDR2 YENEEA. The DNA of the CDR3 is TGTGCCAGCAGCTTAGAGGGACTAGCGGGAGAATGGGTGTCCTACAATGAGCAGTTCTTC. Encoded protein: CASSLEGLAGEWVSYNEQFF.

The rearrangement links TRBV9 to TRBJ2-1; D might be TRBD2 (6 bases). CDR1 is SGDLS, CDR2 YYNGEE, per germline. Deletions cut 3 bases from V and 4 bases from J, with 17 bases between. CDR3 length equals 16 residues. The CDR3 region has the DNA TGTGCCAGCAGCGCGATGCGGGACGGTAGATACAATGAGCAGTTCTTC. Its translation is CASSAMRDGRYNEQFF.

V usage is TRBV29-1 and J usage is TRBJ1-2, with 9 bases that match TRBD1. Germline V lookup: CDR1 SQVTM, CDR2 ANQGSEA. There are 15 residues in the CDR3. The ends lost 3 bases at V and 5 bases at J; junction bases unmatched: 10. Written as DNA, the CDR3 is TGCAGCGTTGATAAAGTGACAGGGGGAGTGTATGGCTACACCTTC. Protein: CSVDKVTGGVYGYTF.

The chain is built from TRBV11-2 and TRBJ2-5, with D possibly being TRBD2 (6 bases). The length of the CDR3 is 13 residues. Between the trimmed V and J ends, which lost 6 bases and 2 bases, there was a span of 10 bases. In germline, CDR1 is SGHAT, CDR2 FQNNGV. For the CDR3, the DNA is TGTGCCAGCAGTTCCGGGACTCAAGAGACCCAGTACTTC. Translating it yields CASSSGTQETQYF.

The CDR3 DNA sequence: TGTGCCAGCTCACTGACAGGGGGCGCGGAAGGCTACACCTTC. Its translation: CASSLTGGAEGYTF. The chain recombines TRBV18 with TRBJ1-2; 10 bases match TRBD1. Germline-derived CDR1 and CDR2 are KGHSH and LQKENI. Trimming removed 4 bases from V and 8 bases from J; junction bases left unmatched: 7. The CDR3 spans 14 residues.

The chain uses TRBV10-3 and TRBJ2-2; the D gene is possibly TRBD1 (6 bases). This CDR3 contains 15 residues. Between the trimmed V and J ends, which lost 0 bases and 6 bases, there was a span of 11 bases. Per germline, CDR1 ENHRY and CDR2 SYGVKD. CDR3 DNA sequence: TGTGCCATCAGTGAGTCGGGCAGGGGATCCGGGGAGCTGTTTTTT. Its translation is CAISESGRGSGELFF.

The chain has TRBV24-1 and TRBJ1-3, with no clear D. The germline V gene has CDR1 KGHDR and CDR2 SFDVKD. The CDR3 is 13 residues long. V dropped 7 bases and J dropped 3 bases, with 9 bases sitting between them. The CDR3 loop reads CATSDPGGNTIYF. Here the CDR3 DNA reads TGTGCCACCAGCGACCCGGGTGGAAACACCATATATTTT.

This chain links TRBV24-1 with TRBJ1-5, with TRBD1 as a possible D gene (5 bases). Germline V gene sequence: CDR1 KGHDR, CDR2 SFDVKD. Trimming pared 5 bases from V and 4 bases from J, leaving 11 bases between. The CDR3 has 14 amino acids. The CDR3 spells CATSGEGWNQPQHF. DNA for the CDR3: TGTGCCACCAGTGGGGAGGGGTGGAATCAGCCCCAGCATTTT.

V gene TRBV13 combines with J gene TRBJ1-1; 7 nucleotides match TRBD1. The V segment lost 2 bases and the J segment 4 bases; nucleotides outside the gene matches: 10. Germline V gene sequence: CDR1 PRHDT, CDR2 FYEKMQ (reference sequence). This CDR3 is 16 amino acids long. The CDR3 protein is CASSLSQGKLSTEAFF. CDR3 nucleotides: TGTGCCAGCAGCTTATCACAGGGGAAATTGAGCACTGAAGCTTTCTTT.

The chain combines TRBV28 with TRBJ1-5; TRBD1 agrees at 8 bases. Per the germline V gene, CDR1 is MDHEN and CDR2 is SYDVKM. The V and J ends lost 7 bases and 5 bases, in that order; junction bases with no gene match: 10. CDR3 length: 15 amino acids. CDR3 sequence reads: CASNFFRGRDQPQHF. The DNA for the CDR3 is TGTGCCAGCAACTTTTTCAGGGGGCGCGATCAGCCCCAGCATTTT.

The chain uses TRBV12-3 or TRBV12-4 and TRBJ1-1; tentative D call: TRBD1 (5 bases). The CDR3 covers 13 residues. Between the trimmed V and J ends, which lost 2 bases and 8 bases, there was a span of 12 bases. This CDR3 reads CASSLWGGVEAFF. DNA of the CDR3: TGTGCCAGCAGTTTATGGGGGGGAGTCGAAGCTTTCTTT.

The chain links TRBV7-3 to TRBJ2-3; tentatively, D is TRBD2 (6 bases). CDR1 and CDR2 from the germline V gene are SGHTA and FQGTGA. The CDR3 has 19 residues. With 1 base removed from V and 2 bases from J, the gap between germline ends came to 22 bases. In nucleotides, the CDR3 is TGTGCCAGCAGCTTAATGGCGGAACGGGACTCGCGCGCCACAGATACGCAGTATTTT. It yields the protein CASSLMAERDSRATDTQYF.

The CDR3 DNA reads TGTGCCAGCAGTACACACAGGGGTCTGAACACTGAAGCTTTCTTT. Protein product: CASSTHRGLNTEAFF. The V gene is TRBV6-5, the J gene TRBJ1-1, with TRBD1 matching 7 bases. The CDR3 runs to 15 residues. The ends lost 5 bases at V and 0 bases at J; junction bases unmatched: 6. Looked up from germline, CDR1 is MNHEY and CDR2 is SVGAGI.

The V and J genes are TRBV5-1 and TRBJ1-6; 9 nucleotides agree with TRBD1. Losses at the gene ends were 4 bases for V and 12 bases for J; bases not matched to a gene: 8. The CDR3 totals 14 residues. Germline-derived CDR1 and CDR2 are SGHRS and YFSETQ. The CDR3 loop reads CASSPGTGFGPLHF. The CDR3 nucleotides are TGCGCCAGCAGCCCCGGGACAGGGTTCGGACCCCTCCACTTT.

The V and J genes are TRBV19 and TRBJ1-5; D possibly corresponds to TRBD1 (6 bases). Germline CDR1 is LNHDA and CDR2 is SQIVND (reference sequence). Trimming cost V 9 bases and J 4 bases, with 19 bases left between them. The CDR3 has 15 amino acids. The CDR3 loop is CASAFGRGLNQPQHF. CDR3 coding DNA: TGTGCCAGCGCCTTCGGCAGGGGCCTAAATCAGCCCCAGCATTTT.

The V and J genes are TRBV6-1 and TRBJ2-1; TRBD2 matches 12 bases. The CDR3 totals 16 residues. With 2 bases clipped from V and 4 bases from J, the junction kept 3 bases outside the gene matches. CDR1 and CDR2 (germline): MNHNS, SASEGT. The CDR3 DNA is TGTGCCAGCAGTGAAAGGACTAGCGGGGCATACAATGAGCAGTTCTTC. It encodes CASSERTSGAYNEQFF.

The chain is built from TRBV28 and TRBJ1-2, with 10 bases identical to TRBD1. The CDR3 loop spans 15 amino acids. Germline lookup yields CDR1 MDHEN and CDR2 SYDVKM. V shed 6 bases, J shed 8 bases, and the junction held 12 bases outside the gene matches. CDR3 sequence (DNA): TGTGCCAGCAGCCCGGGACAGGGGCCCACGCCCGGCTACACCTTC. Encoded protein: CASSPGQGPTPGYTF.

This chain uses TRBV20-1 with TRBJ2-7; 8 positions match TRBD2. Losses at the gene ends were 3 bases for V and 5 bases for J; bases not matched to a gene: 6. CDR3 size: 13 residues. The germline V gene encodes CDR1 DFQATT and CDR2 SNEGSKA (reference sequence). CDR3 DNA sequence: TGCAGTGCTAGTAGCGGGGTCTACAACGAGCAGTACTTC. This codes for CSASSGVYNEQYF.

The chain combines TRBV5-6 with TRBJ1-4, with D tentatively TRBD1 (5 bases). Germline values: CDR1 SGHDT, CDR2 YYEEEE. The CDR3 is 15 amino acids. V lost 0 bases and J 6 bases, leaving 12 bases between the germline ends. The CDR3 sequence: CASSLGHRPDEKLFF. As DNA, the CDR3 is TGTGCCAGCAGCTTGGGCCACAGGCCGGATGAAAAACTGTTTTTT.

The chain uses TRBV18 and TRBJ1-5, with D possibly matching TRBD1 (5 bases). Germline CDR1 KGHSH, CDR2 LQKENI. The V gene lost 3 bases and the J gene lost 2 bases, with 11 bases spanning the gap. CDR3 size: 15 residues. The CDR3 here is CASSPGGGGNQPQHF. The CDR3 nucleotides read TGTGCCAGCTCACCCGGGGGAGGGGGCAATCAGCCCCAGCATTTT.

V gene TRBV18 combines with J gene TRBJ1-1, with TRBD1 matching 7 bases. Unmatched junction bases numbered 1, after V lost 6 bases and J lost 0 bases. CDR3 length equals 13 residues. Germline V CDR1 and CDR2: KGHSH, LQKENI. The DNA of the CDR3 is TGTGCCAGCTCCCAGGGGGTGAACACTGAAGCTTTCTTT. It translates to CASSQGVNTEAFF.